The 18 T cell receptor beta chains presented below share a single source sample, sequenced in a study of T cell clones after liver transplantation. The protocol was immunoSEQ multiplex PCR, while the TCRdb copy is restricted to in-frame clones and leaves out a portion. The sample has 95,000 to 130,000 clones, 90% seen once; the top ten hold approximately 0.78%. The input for sequencing was CD4+ T cells from blood, taken 12 months after liver transplant. Every receptor here comes from a human patient who received a liver transplant. The T cells may come from the graft donor.

The CDR3 is CASSVTSGGNEQFF. CDR3 DNA: TGTGCCAGCAGCGTCACTAGCGGGGGAAATGAGCAGTTCTTC. The chain has TRBV9 and TRBJ2-1; 11 nucleotides agree with TRBD2. Germline assignment: CDR1 SGDLS and CDR2 YYNGEE. V lost 2 bases, J lost 7 bases, and 2 bases stayed unmatched. The CDR3 has 14 amino acids.

This chain uses TRBV11-2 with TRBJ2-7, with 7 bases that match TRBD1. CDR1 SGHAT and CDR2 FQNNGV come from the germline V gene. This CDR3 has 14 amino acids. The V and J ends lost 6 bases and 4 bases, in that order; junction bases with no gene match: 9. The CDR3 loop reads CASRSSRGRYEQYF. As DNA, the CDR3 is TGTGCCAGCAGGTCGTCGAGGGGGCGGTACGAGCAGTACTTC. Complete variable domain (other parts from reference TRBV11-2 and TRBJ2-7): EAGVAQSPRYKIIEKRQSVAFWCNPISGHATLYWYQQILGQGPKLLIQFQNNGVVDDSQLPKDRFSAERLKGVDSTLKIQPAKLEDSAVYLCASRSSRGRYEQYFGPGTRLTVT.

This clone appeared a single time. This rearrangement joins TRBV9 to TRBJ2-2; weak D call: TRBD2 (5 bases). The CDR3 has 16 amino acids. Looked up from germline, CDR1 is SGDLS and CDR2 is YYNGEE. V gave up 3 bases and J gave up 1 base, with 13 bases separating them. CDR3 region: CASSEDLLGNTGELFF. The CDR3 DNA follows: TGTGCCAGCAGCGAAGACTTACTAGGGAACACCGGGGAGCTGTTTTTT. The whole variable domain, remainder taken from reference TRBV9 and TRBJ2-2, is DSGVTQTPKHLITATGQRVTLRCSPRSGDLSVYWYQQSLDQGLQFLIQYYNGEERAKGNILERFSAQQFPDLHSELNLSSLELGDSALYFCASSEDLLGNTGELFFGEGSRLTVL.

The V gene is TRBV10-2, the J gene TRBJ1-2, with 9 bases fitting TRBD1. Trimming took 7 bases from V and 4 from J; bases not matched to a gene: 7. Germline V CDR1 and CDR2: WSHSY, SAAADI. CDR3 length: 14 amino acids. CDR3 coding DNA: TGCGCCAGCAATACTAGGACAGGGGCCTATGGCTACACCTTC. Translation gives CASNTRTGAYGYTF.

The CDR3 region is CAIASAGNTIYF. The CDR3 DNA is TGTGCCATTGCGTCGGCTGGAAACACCATATATTTT. The chain links TRBV10-3 to TRBJ1-3; D gene ambiguous. The CDR3 spans 12 residues. Germline CDR1 and CDR2: ENHRY and SYGVKD. Between the trimmed V and J ends, which lost 9 bases and 2 bases, there was a span of 8 bases.

The V call is TRBV11-2, the J call TRBJ1-2; D might be TRBD1 (5 bases). Looked up from germline, CDR1 is SGHAT and CDR2 is FQNNGV. V lost 1 base to trimming and J lost 7 bases, with 10 bases between them. This CDR3 spans 13 amino acids. The CDR3 reads CASSLGQGGGYTF. Written as DNA, the CDR3 is TGTGCCAGCAGCTTAGGGCAGGGAGGTGGCTACACCTTC.

V gene TRBV11-2 combines with J gene TRBJ1-1; no definite D call. The CDR3 is 14 residues long. The V end was cut by 6 bases, the J end by 0 bases, with 11 bases between. Germline-derived CDR1 and CDR2 are SGHAT and FQNNGV. The CDR3 reads CASRPGGMNTEAFF. The CDR3 nucleotides are TGTGCCAGCAGACCAGGAGGGATGAACACTGAAGCTTTCTTT.

V gene TRBV7-2 combines with J gene TRBJ2-7; weak D call: TRBD2 (5 bases). The CDR3 contains 13 residues. Trimming pared 6 bases from V and 3 bases from J, leaving 12 bases between. Germline V gene sequence: CDR1 SGHTA, CDR2 FQGNSA. Written as DNA, the CDR3 is TGTGCCAGCAGTTCTAACGGGGTCTACGAGCAGTACTTC. Residues: CASSSNGVYEQYF.

This chain links TRBV7-8 with TRBJ1-2; D not resolved. CDR3 length: 14 residues. The V end was cut by 1 base, the J end by 6 bases, with 12 bases between. Germline V CDR1 and CDR2: SGHVS, FQNEAQ. CDR3: CASSLGGLSDGYTF. Here the CDR3 DNA reads TGTGCCAGCAGCTTAGGGGGTCTTTCGGATGGCTACACCTTC.

The V gene is TRBV7-2, the J gene TRBJ1-1; a possible D gene is TRBD1 (5 bases). The CDR3 covers 14 residues. V gave up 2 bases and J gave up 2 bases, with 9 bases separating them. Germline-derived CDR1 and CDR2 are SGHTA and FQGNSA. The CDR3 bases are TGTGCCAGCAGCTTATATCAGGGAAACACTGAAGCTTTCTTT. It codes for CASSLYQGNTEAFF. Full variable domain (remainder filled in from reference TRBV7-2 and TRBJ1-1): GAGVSQSPSNKVTEKGKDVELRCDPISGHTALYWYRQSLGQGLEFLIYFQGNSAPDKSGLPSDRFSAERTGGSVSTLTIQRTQQEDSAVYLCASSLYQGNTEAFFGQGTRLTVV.

The chain joins TRBV19 to TRBJ2-7; TRBD2 might be the D (6 bases). CDR1 and CDR2 (germline): LNHDA, SQIVND (reference sequence). V was pared by 3 bases and J by 0 bases, with 9 bases between. The CDR3 has 14 amino acids. The CDR3 nucleotides read TGTGCCAGTAGTATCGGGAGCGGCTCCTACGAGCAGTACTTC. Encoded protein: CASSIGSGSYEQYF.

J is TRBJ2-7 and V is TRBV29-1, with TRBD2 matching over 12 bases. The ends lost 4 bases at V and 6 bases at J; junction bases unmatched: 7. This CDR3 is 14 amino acids long. Germline CDR1 and CDR2: SQVTM and ANQGSEA. The CDR3 region has the DNA TGCAGCGTTGGCCTGACTAGCGGGGGAACCGAGCAGTACTTC. Translation gives CSVGLTSGGTEQYF.

J is TRBJ2-5 and V is TRBV7-2; 11 bases fit TRBD1. Looked up from germline, CDR1 is SGHTA and CDR2 is FQGNSA. The V segment lost 7 bases and the J segment 1 base; nucleotides outside the gene matches: 5. The CDR3 consists of 15 residues. The DNA for the CDR3 is TGTGCCAGCACCCCGGACAGGGGGCTCCAAGAGACCCAGTACTTC. Protein product: CASTPDRGLQETQYF. The full variable domain, completed using reference TRBV7-2 and TRBJ2-5, is GAGVSQSPSNKVTEKGKDVELRCDPISGHTALYWYRQSLGQGLEFLIYFQGNSAPDKSGLPSDRFSAERTGGSVSTLTIQRTQQEDSAVYLCASTPDRGLQETQYFGPGTRLLVL.

This clone turned up a few times. This rearrangement joins TRBV4-1 to TRBJ1-1; D unclear. The CDR3 is 16 residues long. V dropped 0 bases and J dropped 4 bases, with 15 bases sitting between them. Germline CDR1 MGHRA, CDR2 YSYEKL. The CDR3 sequence is CASSQDLNMASTEAFF. CDR3 sequence (DNA): TGCGCCAGCAGCCAAGATCTAAACATGGCGAGCACTGAAGCTTTCTTT.

The chain employs TRBV6-1 and TRBJ2-1, with 8 bases lining up with TRBD2. CDR1 and CDR2 (germline): MNHNS, SASEGT. The V segment lost 5 bases and the J segment 6 bases; nucleotides outside the gene matches: 3. This CDR3 region has 13 residues. The CDR3 DNA sequence: TGTGCCAGCAGTCGGACTAGCACCAATGAGCAGTTCTTC. Translation: CASSRTSTNEQFF.

The CDR3 DNA sequence: TGTGCCAGCAGCTCAGTCTCAGTCTACGAGCAGTACTTC. It specifies CASSSVSVYEQYF. The chain combines TRBV5-4 with TRBJ2-7; D is ambiguous. The CDR3 loop spans 13 amino acids. The germline V and J ends were trimmed by 3 bases and 3 bases, with 10 bases remaining between them. Looked up from germline, CDR1 is SGHNT and CDR2 is YYREEE (reference sequence).

V gene TRBV29-1 combines with J gene TRBJ2-7; D perhaps matches TRBD1 (5 bases). There are 13 residues in the CDR3. Trimming shortened V by 8 bases and J by 9 bases, and 23 bases separated the two germline ends. Germline-derived CDR1 and CDR2 are SQVTM and ANQGSEA. The CDR3 protein is CSPANRLPVRQYF. The CDR3 DNA follows: TGCAGCCCGGCCAACAGGCTACCTGTGAGGCAGTACTTC.

The chain recombines TRBV2 with TRBJ2-7; TRBD1 matches 9 bases. V was clipped by 8 bases and J by 4 bases; unmatched bases: 6. The germline V gene encodes CDR1 SNHLY and CDR2 FYNNEI. The CDR3 has 13 amino acids. The CDR3 DNA reads as TGTGCCAGCTCTTTGGGACAGGGTTACGAGCAGTACTTC. Translation: CASSLGQGYEQYF.